This TCR beta chain originates from a study of CD8 T cells in Susac syndrome. The sequenced target, TCR beta, came from blood CD8+ and CD4+ T cells. Study-level results: The CD4+ T cell repertoires in Susac syndrome did not show any clonal expansion.

An amount of RNA that ranged from roughly 0.45 to 1 ug was reverse transcribed with random hexamers. An immunoSEQ multiplex PCR amplified TCR beta CDR3 over 54 Vbeta and 13 Jbeta. MiXCR, run by TCRdb on the immunoSEQ multiplex PCR reads, gives a single entry per CDR3 protein. The sample has approximately 190,000 distinct CDR3 sequences; approximately 94% are singletons. From germline, CDR1 is KGHSH and CDR2 LQKENI. The V end lost 3 bases, the J end lost 0 bases, and 12 bases lay between the germline ends. The CDR3 totals 16 residues. For this clonotype: Its antigen remains unidentified.

The chain links TRBV18 to TRBJ2-4, with a possible D match to TRBD2 (6 bases). The source material was CD4+ T cells from PBMCs. The receptor was derived from a human donor with Susac syndrome. The CDR3 spells CASSPGRGLAKNIQYF. As DNA, the CDR3 is TGTGCCAGCTCACCGGGGCGGGGACTAGCCAAAAACATTCAGTACTTC.